The entry below describes one T cell receptor beta chain. Profiling relied on immunoSEQ multiplex PCR, and the TCRdb table lists in-frame clones only, not all of them. Here the sample spans around 50,000 clones, about 90% being singletons. This specimen belongs to a study of T cell changes during pregnancy in multiple sclerosis. CDR3 length: 11 amino acids. Germline assignment: CDR1 LNHDA and CDR2 SQIVND (reference sequence). Trimming cost V 8 bases and J 7 bases, with 11 bases left between them. The chain employs TRBV19 and TRBJ2-5; D not resolved. This TCR was recovered from a female donor in good health, enrolled as a control in a pregnancy study. The sequences come from CD4+ T cells from peripheral blood mononuclear cells, collected after pregnancy. For the CDR3, the DNA is TGTGCCAGTTCCTCAACGGGGACCCAGTACTTC. It encodes CASSSTGTQYF.